The 17 T cell receptor beta chains presented below share a single source sample, sequenced in a study of immunodeficiency. Sequenced by immunoSEQ multiplex PCR; TCRdb stores in-frame clones only, minus some. The repertoire consists of fewer than 900 clones, with 85% to 95% occurring once and the leading ten covering approximately 2%. Sequencing used CD4+ T cells from blood. Receptors originate from a human donor in good health.

The chain couples TRBV5-1 to TRBJ1-2, with D uncertain. In germline, CDR1 is SGHRS, CDR2 YFSETQ. The CDR3 length is 14 residues. The V end was cut by 3 bases, the J end by 1 base, with 10 bases between. CDR3 protein: CASSYDQLNYGYTF. DNA of the CDR3: TGCGCCAGCAGCTACGACCAGCTTAACTATGGCTACACCTTC.

The J gene is TRBJ2-3, the V gene TRBV27; TRBD2 agrees at 7 bases. This CDR3 contains 15 residues. Trimming cost V 7 bases and J 1 base; bases outside gene matches: 8. Germline V gives CDR1 MNHEY, CDR2 SMNVEV (reference sequence). CDR3 sequence reads: CASINLAGGTDTQYF. In DNA form, the CDR3 reads TGTGCCAGCATAAATCTGGCGGGGGGCACAGATACGCAGTATTTT.

This clone was detected only a few times. The chain is built from TRBV6-5 and TRBJ1-1; 8 bases fit TRBD1. J was trimmed by 8 bases and V by 8 bases; bases with no gene match: 4. The CDR3 loop spans 11 amino acids. Germline CDR1 reads MNHEY; CDR2 reads SVGAGI. The CDR3 here is CASGQGKEAFF. CDR3 bases: TGTGCCAGCGGACAGGGCAAAGAAGCTTTCTTT.

The V and J genes are TRBV6-1 and TRBJ1-5; 9 nucleotides agree with TRBD1. The ends lost 5 bases at V and 0 bases at J; junction bases unmatched: 8. CDR3 length: 17 residues. CDR1 MNHNS and CDR2 SASEGT come from the germline V gene. The CDR3 loop reads CASSKGQGHGSNQPQHF. CDR3 sequence (DNA): TGTGCCAGCAGTAAAGGACAGGGGCACGGTAGCAATCAGCCCCAGCATTTT.

This clone was detected only a few times. This chain links TRBV7-6 with TRBJ1-6; D not certain. Trimming took 0 bases from V and 6 from J, leaving 12 bases between them. Germline loops: CDR1 SGHVS, CDR2 FNYEAQ. The CDR3 runs 16 residues. The CDR3 is CASSLALGSSNSPLHF. Here the CDR3 DNA reads TGTGCCAGCAGCTTAGCGCTCGGCAGTTCTAATTCACCCCTCCACTTT.

V usage is TRBV2 and J usage is TRBJ1-1; D perhaps matches TRBD1 (5 bases). The CDR3 runs to 14 residues. V lost 4 bases, J lost 0 bases, and 9 bases lay in between. Germline V gene sequence: CDR1 SNHLY, CDR2 FYNNEI. DNA for the CDR3: TGTGCCAGCAGTGGGGGGGATATGAACACTGAAGCTTTCTTT. It codes for CASSGGDMNTEAFF.

This chain connects TRBV9 to TRBJ1-2; perhaps TRBD1 as D (6 bases). Germline CDR1 SGDLS, CDR2 YYNGEE. The V end lost 5 bases, the J end lost 7 bases, and 15 bases lay between the germline ends. The CDR3 is 13 amino acids. Here the CDR3 reads CASRGAGAGGYTF. Written as DNA, the CDR3 is TGTGCCAGCAGGGGGGCAGGGGCGGGTGGCTACACCTTC.

The rearrangement uses TRBV27 and TRBJ2-1, with D hard to call. The germline V and J ends were trimmed by 0 bases and 3 bases, with 9 bases remaining between them. The CDR3 spans 15 residues. CDR1 and CDR2 from the germline V gene are MNHEY and SMNVEV (reference sequence). The CDR3 region is CASSLSLPRYNEQFF. DNA for the CDR3: TGTGCCAGCAGTTTATCCCTCCCCCGCTACAATGAGCAGTTCTTC.

The chain links TRBV7-9 to TRBJ1-6; no reliable D call. V gave up 5 bases and J gave up 4 bases, with 9 bases separating them. Per the germline V gene, CDR1 is SEHNR and CDR2 is FQNEAQ (reference sequence). The CDR3 runs to 14 residues. The CDR3 sequence is CASSGGFYNSPLHF. CDR3 bases: TGTGCCAGCAGCGGTGGCTTTTATAATTCACCCCTCCACTTT.

V and J are TRBV7-8 and TRBJ1-5, with 7 bases lining up with TRBD1. V lost 0 bases, J lost 2 bases, and 16 bases stayed unmatched. CDR1 and CDR2 (germline): SGHVS, FQNEAQ. The CDR3 extends over 20 amino acids. CDR3 protein: CASSLAPFMDRSRGNQPQHF. The CDR3 bases are TGTGCCAGCAGCTTAGCCCCCTTCATGGACAGGTCGAGGGGCAATCAGCCCCAGCATTTT.

The chain joins TRBV7-2 to TRBJ1-2, with D unclear. Per germline, CDR1 SGHTA and CDR2 FQGNSA. V lost 1 base and J 4 bases, leaving 10 bases between the germline ends. CDR3 length: 14 residues. The DNA of the CDR3 is TGTGCCAGCAGCTTAGGCCCTCATGGCTATGGCTACACCTTC. It specifies CASSLGPHGYGYTF. Full variable domain (missing parts from reference TRBV7-2 and TRBJ1-2): GAGVSQSPSNKVTEKGKDVELRCDPISGHTALYWYRQSLGQGLEFLIYFQGNSAPDKSGLPSDRFSAERTGGSVSTLTIQRTQQEDSAVYLCASSLGPHGYGYTFGSGTRLTVV.

This clone was seen only once. The chain is built from TRBV7-3 and TRBJ1-6, with 7 bases lining up with TRBD1. This CDR3 comprises 14 residues. V shed 5 bases and J 8 bases; nucleotides not matched to a gene: 6. CDR1 and CDR2 (germline): SGHTA, FQGTGA. The CDR3 DNA reads TGTGCCAGCAGCGCACAGGGGAGAGATTCACCCCTCCACTTT. Protein sequence: CASSAQGRDSPLHF.

This chain joins TRBV5-1 and TRBJ1-4; weak D call: TRBD1 (5 bases). This CDR3 comprises 15 residues. From germline, CDR1 is SGHRS and CDR2 YFSETQ. The germline V and J ends were trimmed by 4 bases and 0 bases, with 10 bases remaining between them. The CDR3 loop reads CASSGTSSTNEKLFF. Here the CDR3 DNA reads TGCGCCAGCAGCGGGACCAGCTCAACTAATGAAAAACTGTTTTTT. Supplemented by reference TRBV5-1 and TRBJ1-4, the full variable domain reads KAGVTQTPRYLIKTRGQQVTLSCSPISGHRSVSWYQQTPGQGLQFLFEYFSETQRNKGNFPGRFSGRQFSNSRSEMNVSTLELGDSALYLCASSGTSSTNEKLFFGSGTQLSVL.

This clone was seen just once. The rearrangement joins TRBV18 to TRBJ2-7; the D is unclear. CDR3 length: 14 residues. V lost 6 bases, J lost 4 bases, and 16 bases lay in between. Germline CDR1 is KGHSH and CDR2 is LQKENI. The chain's CDR3 is CASSAANLLYEQYF. The DNA for the CDR3 is TGTGCCAGCTCCGCCGCCAACCTACTTTACGAGCAGTACTTC.

This chain connects TRBV18 to TRBJ1-1; 8 positions match TRBD1. With 7 bases clipped from V and 1 base from J, the junction kept 5 bases outside the gene matches. The CDR3 extends over 14 amino acids. Germline loops: CDR1 KGHSH, CDR2 LQKENI. The CDR3 DNA is TGTGCCAGCTTACCCGGGACAGGGAACACTGAAGCTTTCTTT. It specifies CASLPGTGNTEAFF.

This chain uses TRBV19 with TRBJ1-2; D is ambiguous. Per the germline V gene, CDR1 is LNHDA and CDR2 is SQIVND (reference sequence). The CDR3 runs 14 residues. V lost 2 bases and J 1 base, leaving 8 bases between the germline ends. This chain's CDR3 is CASSILTDNYGYTF. As DNA, the CDR3 is TGTGCCAGTAGTATACTTACAGATAACTATGGCTACACCTTC.

V gene TRBV30 combines with J gene TRBJ1-2; possible D gene TRBD1, 5 bases. The CDR3 loop spans 12 amino acids. Germline V gene sequence: CDR1 GTSNPN, CDR2 SVGIG (reference sequence). Trimming pared 5 bases from V and 8 bases from J, leaving 15 bases between. DNA for the CDR3: TGTGCCTGGGAGATGCTTGGGGCGGGCTACACCTTC. This encodes CAWEMLGAGYTF.